This TCR beta chain appears in the sequencing data of a study of shared clonotypes between healthy human individuals. Method: immunoSEQ multiplex PCR; TCRdb's copy keeps in-frame clones and lacks some. The data contain roughly 2,300,000 clones, about 90% of them seen just once; the ten biggest clones take up approximately 0.4%. Nashville, Tennessee was home to all donors, each a Caucasian adult. Study-wide findings and caveats: When compared with the clonotypes that were shared by all four sorted-subset donors, the non-shared clonotypes turned out to have lower generation probabilities.

This clone occurred once. No antigen is known for it. The receptor's source is a man aged 18 to 29 in good health. Some clones in this sample may be carry-over from other donors' samples. Sequenced input: naive CD4+ T cells from PBMCs. Noted subset: CD45RA+ positively selected.

The CDR3, as DNA: TGTGCCAGCAGCCCTCAGGGGAGTAGAATAGAGACCCAGTACTTC. Its protein is CASSPQGSRIETQYF. The chain links TRBV9 to TRBJ2-5; D is perhaps TRBD1 (6 bases). The CDR3 contains 15 residues. V was pared by 4 bases and J by 4 bases, with 17 bases between. Germline V lookup: CDR1 SGDLS, CDR2 YYNGEE.